The clone carrying this T cell receptor beta chain was counted a few times. Its antigen remains unidentified. This sample is drawn from a study of T-cell reconstitution after alpha-beta-depleted transplantation in children. Findings of the study overall: Elevated TCRbeta diversity at day 60 was traced, in some patients, to surviving recipient T cells and thymic progenitors. T-cell counts and diversity at one year post-transplant came mainly from newly produced T cells. Several hundred graft clones that had expanded were reportedly the source of alpha-beta T cells about two months after transplant.

The authors prepared the TCRbeta library with unique molecular identifiers. TCRdb itself ran the PCR reads through MiXCR, one entry per CDR3 protein. The data hold around 700,000 distinct CDR3 sequences, with 13% observed a single time. The V end lost 5 bases, the J end lost 8 bases, and 16 bases lay between the germline ends. The CDR3 is 14 amino acids. The sequencing here drew on PBMCs, taken before TCRalphabeta/CD19-depleted stem cell transplant. The rearrangement uses TRBV12-3 or TRBV12-4 and TRBJ2-1; the D gene is possibly TRBD2 (6 bases). The receptor was isolated from a girl aged 2 to 10 with congenital amegakaryocytic thrombocytopenia, due to receive a stem cell transplant. CDR3 region: CASSPRIAVHEQFF. The CDR3 nucleotides read TGTGCCAGCAGTCCCCGAATAGCGGTACATGAGCAGTTCTTC.